Below, 25 T cell receptor beta chains from the same sample are listed, as sequenced in a study of PD-1 blockade in classical Hodgkin lymphoma (dated by TCRdb to the early 2020s). The library relied on the immunoSEQ multiplex PCR assay. TCRdb retrieved this table from immuneACCESS and kept in-frame rearrangements only. Not all clones are present; in checked studies, unresolved V genes account for under half, and no reason is known for the remainder. In this sample the table shows 20,000 to 25,000 clones, 91% of which occur a single time. The ten largest make up more than 0.45% of the sample. The time point label here, explained by the study, means: newly diagnosed, previously untreated cHL patient sample. Magnetic negative selection with a Miltenyi CD4+ T cell isolation kit was used to purify CD4+ T cells from thawed PBMCs. The sequenced sample was CD4+ T cells from blood. All receptors come from a human donor with classical Hodgkin lymphoma.

The rearrangement joins TRBV10-3 to TRBJ1-1; unclear D gene. Trimming took off 7 bases at V and 0 bases at J, with 9 bases between the two ends. Per the germline V gene, CDR1 is ENHRY and CDR2 is SYGVKD. The CDR3 extends over 13 amino acids. The CDR3 sequence is CAITRSMNTEAFF. The CDR3 DNA is TGTGCCATCACCCGGAGCATGAACACTGAAGCTTTCTTT.

This rearrangement joins TRBV5-1 to TRBJ2-3; D is unresolved. This CDR3 is 15 amino acids long. Germline lookup yields CDR1 SGHRS and CDR2 YFSETQ. V was clipped by 0 bases and J by 0 bases, with 8 bases between them. The CDR3 DNA reads as TGCGCCAGCAGCTTGGACGCCTTGAGCACAGATACGCAGTATTTT. It is translated as CASSLDALSTDTQYF.

This rearrangement joins TRBV6-5 to TRBJ2-7; D is uncertain. This CDR3 has 13 residues. Trimming shortened V by 8 bases and J by 1 base, and 12 bases separated the two germline ends. Per the germline V gene, CDR1 is MNHEY and CDR2 is SVGAGI. The CDR3 DNA is TGTGCCAGCCACCCTCTAGGATCCTACGAGCAGTACTTC. This codes for CASHPLGSYEQYF.

This clone showed up just a few times. This chain joins TRBV28 and TRBJ1-5; D call uncertain. The CDR3 totals 13 residues. V lost 7 bases and J 0 bases, leaving 7 bases between the germline ends. Germline CDR1 reads MDHEN; CDR2 reads SYDVKM. In DNA form, the CDR3 reads TGTGCCAGCACCGGTTATAGCAATCAGCCCCAGCATTTT. Translated, it gives CASTGYSNQPQHF.

This chain links TRBV11-2 with TRBJ1-2; possibly TRBD1 for D (6 bases). The CDR3 extends over 17 amino acids. V was cut by 5 bases and J by 8 bases, with 27 bases left in between. Germline-derived CDR1 and CDR2 are SGHAT and FQNNGV. The CDR3 sequence is CASSPLQGRVRLGGYTF. CDR3 sequence (DNA): TGTGCCAGCAGCCCGTTACAGGGAAGAGTCCGATTAGGCGGCTACACCTTC.

This sequence joins TRBV2 and TRBJ2-5; TRBD2 agrees at 14 bases. Germline V gives CDR1 SNHLY, CDR2 FYNNEI. V lost 6 bases and J lost 2; bases outside the gene matches: 5. The CDR3 runs to 16 residues. The CDR3, as DNA: TGTGCCAGCAGAAGGACTAGCGGGGGGCGTCAAGAGACCCAGTACTTC. It is translated as CASRRTSGGRQETQYF.

The chain joins TRBV7-9 to TRBJ2-7; 11 nucleotides line up with TRBD1. The V gene end was trimmed by 6 bases and the J gene end by 6 bases; junction bases not matched to a gene: 10. Germline V gene lookup returns CDR1 SEHNR and CDR2 FQNEAQ (reference sequence). This CDR3 contains 15 residues. CDR3 DNA sequence: TGTGCCAGCAGACCCCAAGGGACAGGGGGTGGCGAGCAGTACTTC. Protein product: CASRPQGTGGGEQYF.

The J gene is TRBJ1-2, the V gene TRBV7-2; D gene uncertain. Trimming left V 6 bases short and J 4 bases short, with 18 bases between. Per the germline V gene, CDR1 is SGHTA and CDR2 is FQGNSA. This CDR3 is built from 15 residues. CDR3 coding DNA: TGTGCCAGCAGTTCAATCGAGGGCACGGGCTATGGCTACACCTTC. Encoded protein: CASSSIEGTGYGYTF.

The rearrangement links TRBV7-9 to TRBJ2-3; D not certain. The V end was cut by 5 bases, the J end by 0 bases, with 3 bases between. There are 12 residues in the CDR3. Looked up from germline, CDR1 is SEHNR and CDR2 is FQNEAQ (reference sequence). This CDR3 reads CASSPSTDTQYF. Here the CDR3 DNA reads TGTGCCAGCAGCCCTAGCACAGATACGCAGTATTTT. The full variable domain, in which reference TRBV7-9 and TRBJ2-3 provide the parts outside the CDR3, is DTGVSQNPRHKITKRGQNVTFRCDPISEHNRLYWYRQTLGQGPEFLTYFQNEAQLEKSRLLSDRFSAERPKGSFSTLEIQRTEQGDSAMYLCASSPSTDTQYFGPGTRLTVL.

CDR3 in DNA: TGTGCCAGCATGGACAGGGCTGGGTCACCCCTCCACTTT. It yields the protein CASMDRAGSPLHF. The genes are TRBV2 and TRBJ1-6; 8 bases map to TRBD1. The CDR3 totals 13 residues. The V segment lost 7 bases and the J segment 10 bases; nucleotides outside the gene matches: 6. Germline V gives CDR1 SNHLY, CDR2 FYNNEI.

V is TRBV6-5 and J is TRBJ1-2; D unclear. The germline CDR1 and CDR2 sequences are MNHEY and SVGAGI. The length of the CDR3 is 15 residues. With 0 bases removed from V and 8 bases from J, the gap between germline ends came to 16 bases. This chain's CDR3 is CASSYSTVRITGYTF. CDR3 DNA sequence: TGTGCCAGCAGTTACTCGACGGTCAGAATCACGGGCTACACCTTC.

The J gene is TRBJ1-1, the V gene TRBV7-8; possibly TRBD1 for D (5 bases). V was trimmed by 5 bases and J by 0 bases, leaving 13 bases between them. Germline V lookup: CDR1 SGHVS, CDR2 FQNEAQ. CDR3 length: 15 residues. This CDR3 reads CASSPGGRLNTEAFF. The CDR3 region has the DNA TGTGCCAGCAGCCCCGGGGGGAGGTTGAACACTGAAGCTTTCTTT. The variable domain in full, with the rest retrieved from reference TRBV7-8 and TRBJ1-1, is GAGVSQSPRYKVAKRGQDVALRCDPISGHVSLFWYQQALGQGPEFLTYFQNEAQLDKSGLPSDRFFAERPEGSVSTLKIQRTQQEDSAVYLCASSPGGRLNTEAFFGQGTRLTVV.

J is TRBJ1-4 and V is TRBV4-1; D might be TRBD1 (6 bases). V dropped 6 bases and J dropped 7 bases, with 15 bases sitting between them. CDR3 length: 14 amino acids. The germline CDR1 and CDR2 sequences are MGHRA and YSYEKL. CDR3 sequence: CASSSLQGGEKLFF. DNA for the CDR3: TGCGCCAGCAGTTCGTTACAGGGTGGTGAAAAACTGTTTTTT.

The V and J genes are TRBV5-1 and TRBJ1-3, with a tentative D call TRBD1 (5 bases). V was trimmed by 5 bases and J by 2 bases, leaving 14 bases between them. Germline CDR1 and CDR2: SGHRS and YFSETQ. The CDR3 has 15 residues. The CDR3 sequence is CASSGREGPGNTIYF. CDR3 coding DNA: TGCGCCAGCAGTGGGCGAGAGGGGCCTGGAAACACCATATATTTT.

The gene calls are TRBV6-5 and TRBJ1-4; TRBD1 matches 8 bases. The CDR3 totals 15 residues. Trimming at V came to 4 bases and at J to 7 bases, leaving 8 bases not matched to a gene. The V gene's germline CDR1 is MNHEY and CDR2 SVGAGI. The CDR3: CASSSLQGAGEKLFF. The DNA of the CDR3 is TGTGCCAGCAGTTCGCTCCAGGGGGCTGGTGAAAAACTGTTTTTT.

The chain combines TRBV28 with TRBJ1-2; the D gene is possibly TRBD1 (5 bases). Trimming stripped 4 bases from V and 2 bases from J, with 11 bases between. This CDR3 has 14 amino acids. Germline CDR1 reads MDHEN; CDR2 reads SYDVKM. The CDR3 is CASSYQAGNYGYTF. The CDR3 nucleotides read TGTGCCAGCAGTTATCAGGCAGGGAACTATGGCTACACCTTC.

The chain uses TRBV19 and TRBJ2-2; possibly TRBD2 for D (5 bases). Deletions cut 5 bases from V and 7 bases from J, with 8 bases between. Germline V lookup: CDR1 LNHDA, CDR2 SQIVND (reference sequence). The length of the CDR3 is 12 residues. Written as DNA, the CDR3 is TGTGCCAGTAGTCCACTAGGCGGGGAGCTGTTTTTT. This sequence encodes CASSPLGGELFF.

This clone was detected only a few times. This rearrangement joins TRBV12-5 to TRBJ1-3; a possible D gene is TRBD1 (5 bases). The V gene's germline CDR1 is LGHNT and CDR2 FRNRAP. Trimming cost V 2 bases and J 0 bases, with 17 bases left between them. The CDR3 extends over 18 amino acids. Here the CDR3 DNA reads TGTGCTAGTGGTTTGACACTTGGGGGAAAGGACTCTGGAAACACCATATATTTT. Amino acids: CASGLTLGGKDSGNTIYF.

This clone was found a few times. J is TRBJ1-5 and V is TRBV19; 9 bases are a match to TRBD1. With V trimmed by 5 bases and J by 1 base, 3 bases remained unmatched. Germline V gene data show CDR1 as LNHDA and CDR2 as SQIVND (reference sequence). CDR3 length equals 15 residues. The CDR3 DNA sequence: TGTGCCAGTAGTTCACAGGGGGCCAGCAATCAGCCCCAGCATTTT. Amino acids: CASSSQGASNQPQHF.

The V gene is TRBV2, the J gene TRBJ2-7, with D maybe TRBD1 (6 bases). The CDR3 extends over 14 amino acids. Between the trimmed V and J ends, which lost 5 bases and 0 bases, there was a span of 11 bases. Germline lookup yields CDR1 SNHLY and CDR2 FYNNEI. The CDR3: CASSRDRTSYEQYF. CDR3 DNA sequence: TGTGCCAGCAGTCGCGACAGGACCTCCTACGAGCAGTACTTC.

This clone was picked up one time. This chain connects TRBV12-1 to TRBJ1-5. TRBV12-1 constitutes a pseudogene. The CDR3 is made up of 11 amino acids. The CDR3 DNA is TGTGCCAGGTCCGTATATCAGCCCCAGCATTTT. Its translation is CARSVYQPQHF.

The V and J genes are TRBV11-2 and TRBJ2-2; 12 bases match TRBD2. After removal of 9 bases from V and 0 bases from J, the junction contained 5 bases not matched to a gene. The CDR3 sequence is 16 residues long. Per the germline V gene, CDR1 is SGHAT and CDR2 is FQNNGV. CDR3 in DNA: TGTGCCAGGCTCGCTAGCGGGGGGGCGAACACCGGGGAGCTGTTTTTT. This sequence encodes CARLASGGANTGELFF. The whole variable domain, remainder taken from reference TRBV11-2 and TRBJ2-2, is EAGVAQSPRYKIIEKRQSVAFWCNPISGHATLYWYQQILGQGPKLLIQFQNNGVVDDSQLPKDRFSAERLKGVDSTLKIQPAKLEDSAVYLCARLASGGANTGELFFGEGSRLTVL.

This clone has only a few counts. The V call is TRBV19, the J call TRBJ2-3; D possibly corresponds to TRBD2 (5 bases). CDR3 length: 12 residues. Germline assignment: CDR1 LNHDA and CDR2 SQIVND (reference sequence). Trimming shortened V by 6 bases and J by 5 bases, and 9 bases separated the two germline ends. The CDR3 loop is CASRLSGDTQYF. The CDR3 coding sequence is TGTGCCAGTAGACTAAGCGGAGATACGCAGTATTTT.

The CDR3: CASSFEDPAVGELFF. The CDR3 region has the DNA TGTGCCAGCAGCTTCGAGGACCCGGCGGTCGGGGAGCTGTTTTTT. V gene TRBV7-2 combines with J gene TRBJ2-2; D call uncertain. The germline V gene has CDR1 SGHTA and CDR2 FQGNSA. The CDR3 runs 15 residues. Trimming removed 3 bases from V and 7 bases from J, with 15 bases in between.

This chain connects TRBV20-1 to TRBJ2-7; D is ambiguous. The CDR3 has 11 amino acids. V shed 7 bases and J shed 2 bases, with 9 bases lying between them. Germline V CDR1 and CDR2: DFQATT, SNEGSKA (reference sequence). The CDR3 protein is CSGTVAYEQYF. The CDR3 nucleotides read TGCAGTGGGACGGTGGCCTACGAGCAGTACTTC.